This T cell receptor beta chain was sequenced in a study of T-cell reconstitution after alpha-beta-depleted transplantation in children. For this clonotype: This could be a read error, since a much larger clone is one nucleotide away.

V lost 2 bases and J lost 6, with 21 bases in between. Germline CDR1 SGHKS, CDR2 YYEKEE (reference sequence). This CDR3 comprises 18 residues. Unique molecular identifiers were incorporated when the TCRbeta library was constructed. TCRdb re-analysed the PCR reads in MiXCR, keeping a single row per CDR3 protein. The data contain 330,000 or so distinct CDR3 sequences, 10% of them singletons. Material: PBMCs, obtained before TCRalphabeta/CD19-depleted stem cell transplant. The rearrangement joins TRBV5-5 to TRBJ1-6; D uncertain. This sequence originates from a boy in the first two years of life with acute myeloid leukemia, due to receive a stem cell transplant. CDR3 in amino acids: CASSFFLPGMGSNSPLHF. Here the CDR3 DNA reads TGTGCCAGCAGCTTTTTCCTACCGGGGATGGGGAGTAATTCACCCCTCCACTTT.